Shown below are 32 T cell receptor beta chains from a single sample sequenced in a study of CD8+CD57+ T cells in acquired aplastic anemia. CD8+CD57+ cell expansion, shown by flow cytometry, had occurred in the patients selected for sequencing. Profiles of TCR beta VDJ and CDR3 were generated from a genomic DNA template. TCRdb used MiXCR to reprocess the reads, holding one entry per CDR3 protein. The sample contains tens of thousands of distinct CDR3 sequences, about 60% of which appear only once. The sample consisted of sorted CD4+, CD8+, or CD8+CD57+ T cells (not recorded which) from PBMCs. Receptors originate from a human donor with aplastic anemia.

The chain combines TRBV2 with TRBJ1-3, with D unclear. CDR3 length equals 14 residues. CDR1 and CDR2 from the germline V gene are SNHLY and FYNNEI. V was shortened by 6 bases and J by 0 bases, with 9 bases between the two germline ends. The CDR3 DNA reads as TGTGCCAGCAGGCTCACCTCCTCTGGAAACACCATATATTTT. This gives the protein CASRLTSSGNTIYF. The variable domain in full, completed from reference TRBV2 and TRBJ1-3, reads EPEVTQTPSHQVTQMGQEVILRCVPISNHLYFYWYRQILGQKVEFLVSFYNNEISEKSEIFDDQFSVERPDGSNFTLKIRSTKLEDSAMYFCASRLTSSGNTIYFGEGSWLTVV.

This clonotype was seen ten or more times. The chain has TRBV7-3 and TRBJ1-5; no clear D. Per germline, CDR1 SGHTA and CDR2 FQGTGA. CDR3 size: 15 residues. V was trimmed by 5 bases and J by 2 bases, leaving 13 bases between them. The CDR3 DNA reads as TGTGCCAGCAGCCGCGGGCCCCGCCGCAATCAGCCCCAGCATTTT. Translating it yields CASSRGPRRNQPQHF.

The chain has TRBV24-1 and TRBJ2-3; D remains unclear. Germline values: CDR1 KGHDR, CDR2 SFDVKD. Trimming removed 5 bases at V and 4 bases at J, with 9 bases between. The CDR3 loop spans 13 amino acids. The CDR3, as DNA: TGTGCCACCAGTGTCCCTGATTCAGATACGCAGTATTTT. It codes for CATSVPDSDTQYF.

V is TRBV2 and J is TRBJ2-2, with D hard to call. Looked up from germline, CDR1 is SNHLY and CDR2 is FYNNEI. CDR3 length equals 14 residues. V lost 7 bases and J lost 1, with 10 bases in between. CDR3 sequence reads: CASIKHQNTGELFF. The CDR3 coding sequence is TGTGCCAGCATAAAACACCAGAACACCGGGGAGCTGTTTTTT.

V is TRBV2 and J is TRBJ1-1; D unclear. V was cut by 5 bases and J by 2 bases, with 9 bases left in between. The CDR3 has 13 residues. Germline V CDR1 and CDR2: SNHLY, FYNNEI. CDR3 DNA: TGTGCCAGCAGTACGAGCTTCAACACTGAAGCTTTCTTT. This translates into CASSTSFNTEAFF.

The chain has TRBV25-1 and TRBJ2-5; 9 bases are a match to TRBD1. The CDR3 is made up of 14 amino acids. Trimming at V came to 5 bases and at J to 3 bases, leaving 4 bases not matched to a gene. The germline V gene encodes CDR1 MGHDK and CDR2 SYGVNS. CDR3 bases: TGTGCCAGCAGTCCCCGGACAGGGGAAGAGACCCAGTACTTC. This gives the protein CASSPRTGEETQYF.

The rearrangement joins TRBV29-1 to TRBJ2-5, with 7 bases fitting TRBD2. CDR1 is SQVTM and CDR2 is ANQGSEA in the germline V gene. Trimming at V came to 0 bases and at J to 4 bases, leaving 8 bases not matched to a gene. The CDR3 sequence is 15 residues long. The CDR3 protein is CSVEDLGGAIETQYF. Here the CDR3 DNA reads TGCAGCGTTGAAGATCTGGGAGGGGCAATAGAGACCCAGTACTTC.

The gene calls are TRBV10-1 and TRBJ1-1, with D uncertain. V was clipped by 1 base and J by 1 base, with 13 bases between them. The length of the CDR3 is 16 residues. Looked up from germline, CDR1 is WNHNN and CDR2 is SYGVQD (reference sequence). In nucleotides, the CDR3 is TGCGCCAGCAGTGAGTTGGCAGAGACCCCGAACACTGAAGCTTTCTTT. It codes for CASSELAETPNTEAFF.

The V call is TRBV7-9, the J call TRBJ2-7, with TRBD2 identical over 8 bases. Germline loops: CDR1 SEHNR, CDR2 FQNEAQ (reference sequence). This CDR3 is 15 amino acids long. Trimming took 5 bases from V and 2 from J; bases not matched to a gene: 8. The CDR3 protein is CASSAGLARPYEQYF. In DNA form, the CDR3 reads TGTGCCAGCAGCGCCGGACTAGCCAGGCCCTACGAGCAGTACTTC.

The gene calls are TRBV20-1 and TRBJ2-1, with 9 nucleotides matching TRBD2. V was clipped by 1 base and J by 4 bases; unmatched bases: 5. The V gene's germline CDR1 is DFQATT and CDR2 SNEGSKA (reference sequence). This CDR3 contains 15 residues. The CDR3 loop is CSARGDSGGYNEQFF. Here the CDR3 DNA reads TGCAGTGCTAGAGGGGATAGCGGGGGTTACAATGAGCAGTTCTTC.

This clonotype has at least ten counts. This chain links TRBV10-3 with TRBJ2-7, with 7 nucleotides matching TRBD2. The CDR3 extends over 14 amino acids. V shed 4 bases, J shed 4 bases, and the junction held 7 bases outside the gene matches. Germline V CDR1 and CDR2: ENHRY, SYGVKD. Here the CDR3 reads CAISGVGGGYEQYF. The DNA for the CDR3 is TGTGCCATCAGTGGGGTGGGGGGGGGGTACGAGCAGTACTTC.

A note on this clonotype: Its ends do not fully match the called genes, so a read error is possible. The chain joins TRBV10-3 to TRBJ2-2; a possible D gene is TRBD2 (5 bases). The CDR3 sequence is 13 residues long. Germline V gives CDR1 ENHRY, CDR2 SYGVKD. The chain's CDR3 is CAVSERRGEELFF. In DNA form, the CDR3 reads TGTGCCGTCAGTGAGCGTCGGGGTGAGGAGCTGTTTTTT.

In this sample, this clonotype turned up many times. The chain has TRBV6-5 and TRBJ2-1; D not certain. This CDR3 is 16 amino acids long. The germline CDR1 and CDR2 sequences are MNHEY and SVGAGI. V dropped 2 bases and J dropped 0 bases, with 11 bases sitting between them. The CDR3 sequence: CASSYVGDSSYNEQFF. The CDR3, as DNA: TGTGCCAGCAGTTACGTTGGAGATAGCTCCTACAATGAGCAGTTCTTC.

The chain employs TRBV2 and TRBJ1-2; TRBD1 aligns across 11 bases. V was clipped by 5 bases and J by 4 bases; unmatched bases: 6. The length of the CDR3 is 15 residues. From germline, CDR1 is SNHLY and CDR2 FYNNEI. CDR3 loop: CASSPGQGAGYGYTF. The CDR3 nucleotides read TGTGCCAGCAGTCCCGGACAGGGGGCAGGCTATGGCTACACCTTC.

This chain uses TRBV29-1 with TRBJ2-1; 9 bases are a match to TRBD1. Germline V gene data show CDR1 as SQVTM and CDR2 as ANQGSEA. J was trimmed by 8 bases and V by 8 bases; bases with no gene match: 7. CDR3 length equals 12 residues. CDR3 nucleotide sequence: TGCAGCTTAGGGACAGGGCGGGATGAGCAGTTCTTC. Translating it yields CSLGTGRDEQFF.

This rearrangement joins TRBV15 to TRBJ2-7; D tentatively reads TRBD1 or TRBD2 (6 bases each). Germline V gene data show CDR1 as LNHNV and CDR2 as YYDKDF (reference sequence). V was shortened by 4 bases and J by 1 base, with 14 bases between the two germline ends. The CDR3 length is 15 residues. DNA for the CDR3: TGTGCCACCAGCAACGAACAGGGAGGTTCCTACGAGCAGTACTTC. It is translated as CATSNEQGGSYEQYF.

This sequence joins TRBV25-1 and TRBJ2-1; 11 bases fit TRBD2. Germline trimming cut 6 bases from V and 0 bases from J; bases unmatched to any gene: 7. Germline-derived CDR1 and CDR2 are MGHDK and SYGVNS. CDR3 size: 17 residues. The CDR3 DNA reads TGTGCCAGCAGACTAGCGGGGGATTCCAGCTCCTACAATGAGCAGTTCTTC. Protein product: CASRLAGDSSSYNEQFF.

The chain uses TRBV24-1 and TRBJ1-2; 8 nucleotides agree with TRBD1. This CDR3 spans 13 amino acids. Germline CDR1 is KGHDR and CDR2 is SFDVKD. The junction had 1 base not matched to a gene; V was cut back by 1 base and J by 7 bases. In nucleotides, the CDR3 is TGTGCCACCAGTGATTTAGACAGGGGTGGCTACACCTTC. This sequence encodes CATSDLDRGGYTF.

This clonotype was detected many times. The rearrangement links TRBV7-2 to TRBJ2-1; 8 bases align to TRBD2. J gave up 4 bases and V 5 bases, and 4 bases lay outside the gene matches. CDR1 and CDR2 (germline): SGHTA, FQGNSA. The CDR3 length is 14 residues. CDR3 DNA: TGTGCCAGCAGCCGTAGCGGGGATTACAATGAGCAGTTCTTC. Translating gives CASSRSGDYNEQFF.

CDR3 DNA: TGTGCCAGCAGCTTAGCTTCCACTGAAGCTTTCTTT. Amino acid sequence: CASSLASTEAFF. V and J are TRBV7-2 and TRBJ1-1; D not certain. The germline V and J ends were trimmed by 0 bases and 4 bases, with 3 bases remaining between them. This CDR3 region has 12 residues. The V gene's germline CDR1 is SGHTA and CDR2 FQGNSA.

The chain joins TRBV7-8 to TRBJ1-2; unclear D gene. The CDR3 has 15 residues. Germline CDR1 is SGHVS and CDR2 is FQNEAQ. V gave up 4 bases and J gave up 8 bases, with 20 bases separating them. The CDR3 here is CASSSGGSGLHGYTF. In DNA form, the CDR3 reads TGTGCCAGCAGCTCAGGAGGGTCCGGGCTCCACGGCTACACCTTC.

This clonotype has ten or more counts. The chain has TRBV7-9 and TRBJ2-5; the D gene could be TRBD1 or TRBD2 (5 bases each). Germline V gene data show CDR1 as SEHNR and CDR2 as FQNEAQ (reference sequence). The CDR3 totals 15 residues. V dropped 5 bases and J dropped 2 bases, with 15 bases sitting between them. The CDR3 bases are TGTGCCAGCAGCCCTCGGGACGGAGGACAAGAGACCCAGTACTTC. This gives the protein CASSPRDGGQETQYF.

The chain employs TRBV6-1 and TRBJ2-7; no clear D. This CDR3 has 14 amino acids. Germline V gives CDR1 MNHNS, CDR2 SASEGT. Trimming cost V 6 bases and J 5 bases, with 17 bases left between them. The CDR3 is CASSVSVWEDEQYF. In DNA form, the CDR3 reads TGTGCCAGCAGCGTTTCAGTCTGGGAAGACGAGCAGTACTTC.

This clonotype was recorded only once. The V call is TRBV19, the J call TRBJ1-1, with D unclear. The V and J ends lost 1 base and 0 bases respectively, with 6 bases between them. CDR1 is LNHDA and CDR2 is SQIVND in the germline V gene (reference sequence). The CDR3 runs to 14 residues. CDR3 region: CASSIGWVNTEAFF. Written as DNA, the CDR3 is TGTGCCAGTAGTATAGGGTGGGTGAACACTGAAGCTTTCTTT.

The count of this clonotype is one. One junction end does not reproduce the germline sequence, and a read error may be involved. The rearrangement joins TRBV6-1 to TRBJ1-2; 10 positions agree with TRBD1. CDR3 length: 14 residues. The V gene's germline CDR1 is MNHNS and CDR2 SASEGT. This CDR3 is CATSEPGQGTGYTF. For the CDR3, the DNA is TGTGCCACCAGTGAGCCGGGACAGGGGACTGGCTACACCTTC.

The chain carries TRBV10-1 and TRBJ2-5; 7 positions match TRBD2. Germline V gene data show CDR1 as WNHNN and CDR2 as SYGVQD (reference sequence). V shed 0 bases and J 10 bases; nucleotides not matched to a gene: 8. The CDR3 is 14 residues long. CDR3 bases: TGCGCCAGCAGTGAGTCGACCGGCGGGAGTAACCAGTACTTC. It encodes CASSESTGGSNQYF.

CDR3 sequence: CASSLVRVSYEQFF. The CDR3 nucleotides are TGTGCCAGCAGCTTAGTTCGGGTCTCCTACGAGCAGTTCTTC. The rearrangement links TRBV7-6 to TRBJ2-7, with unresolved D. Matching the DNA end better, TRBJ2-1 makes the J call doubtful. CDR3 length: 14 amino acids. Germline lookup yields CDR1 SGHVS and CDR2 FNYEAQ.

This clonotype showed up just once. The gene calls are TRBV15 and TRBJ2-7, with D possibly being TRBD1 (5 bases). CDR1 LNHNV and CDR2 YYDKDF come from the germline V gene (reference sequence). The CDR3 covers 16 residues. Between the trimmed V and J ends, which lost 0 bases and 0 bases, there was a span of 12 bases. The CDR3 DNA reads TGTGCCACCAGCAGAGACGCAGGGATAAGCTCCTACGAGCAGTACTTC. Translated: CATSRDAGISSYEQYF.

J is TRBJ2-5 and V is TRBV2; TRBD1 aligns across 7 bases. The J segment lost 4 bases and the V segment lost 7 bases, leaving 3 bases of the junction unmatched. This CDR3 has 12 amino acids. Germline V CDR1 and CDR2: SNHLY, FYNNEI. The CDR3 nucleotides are TGTGCCAGCACGGGACAGTCAGAGACCCAGTACTTC. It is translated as CASTGQSETQYF.

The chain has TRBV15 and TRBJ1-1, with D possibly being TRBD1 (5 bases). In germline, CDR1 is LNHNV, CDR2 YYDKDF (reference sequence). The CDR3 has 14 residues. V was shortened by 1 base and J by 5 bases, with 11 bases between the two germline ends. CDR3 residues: CATSRAGTETEAFF. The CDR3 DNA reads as TGTGCCACCAGCAGAGCGGGGACGGAGACTGAAGCTTTCTTT.

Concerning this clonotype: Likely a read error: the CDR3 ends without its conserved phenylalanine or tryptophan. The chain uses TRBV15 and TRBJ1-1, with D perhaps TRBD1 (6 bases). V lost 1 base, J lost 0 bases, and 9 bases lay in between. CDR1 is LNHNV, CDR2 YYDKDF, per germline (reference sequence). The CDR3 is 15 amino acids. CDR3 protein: CATSRGGAMNTEAFL. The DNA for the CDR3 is TGTGCCACCAGCAGAGGGGGGGCTATGAACACTGAAGCTTTCCTT.

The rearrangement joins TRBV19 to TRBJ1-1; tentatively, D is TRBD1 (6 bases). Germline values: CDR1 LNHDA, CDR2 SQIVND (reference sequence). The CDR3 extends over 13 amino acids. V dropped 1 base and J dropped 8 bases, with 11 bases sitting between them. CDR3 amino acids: CASSIVTGNEAFF. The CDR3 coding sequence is TGTGCCAGTAGTATAGTCACAGGGAACGAAGCTTTCTTT. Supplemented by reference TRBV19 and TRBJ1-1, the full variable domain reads DGGITQSPKYLFRKEGQNVTLSCEQNLNHDAMYWYRQDPGQGLRLIYYSQIVNDFQKGDIAEGYSVSREKKESFPLTVTSAQKNPTAFYLCASSIVTGNEAFFGQGTRLTVV.